This entry lists 10 T cell receptor beta chains sequenced from one sample in a study of CD8 T cells in Susac syndrome. The authors reverse transcribed 0.5 to 1 ug RNA with random hexamers. TCRdb processed the immunoSEQ multiplex PCR reads anew with MiXCR; each CDR3 protein has one entry. The table records approximately 230,000 distinct CDR3 sequences, just under 95% of them present only once. The sequencing input was CD4+ T cells from PBMCs. All receptors come from a human donor with multiple sclerosis.

J is TRBJ2-5 and V is TRBV20-1, with D possibly matching TRBD1 (5 bases). The V gene's germline CDR1 is DFQATT and CDR2 SNEGSKA (reference sequence). Trimming stripped 1 base from V and 0 bases from J, with 15 bases between. This CDR3 is 16 amino acids long. The CDR3 sequence: CSARVRQTWYQETQYF. CDR3 nucleotides: TGCAGTGCTAGAGTTAGACAGACCTGGTACCAAGAGACCCAGTACTTC.

J is TRBJ1-6 and V is TRBV3-1; D is perhaps TRBD1 (5 bases). Per the germline V gene, CDR1 is LGHDT and CDR2 is YNNKEL (reference sequence). Trimming left V 4 bases short and J 6 bases short, with 10 bases between. The CDR3 loop spans 14 amino acids. Here the CDR3 DNA reads TGTGCCAGCAGCCCAATAGGGACTAATTCACCCCTCCACTTT. It encodes CASSPIGTNSPLHF.

The rearrangement joins TRBV7-9 to TRBJ1-2; the D gene is possibly TRBD1 (6 bases). There are 15 residues in the CDR3. Trimming shortened V by 5 bases and J by 6 bases, and 19 bases separated the two germline ends. Germline V gene lookup returns CDR1 SEHNR and CDR2 FQNEAQ (reference sequence). CDR3 residues: CASSPRLSRGHGYTF. The CDR3 nucleotides read TGTGCCAGCAGCCCGAGACTCTCGCGGGGGCATGGCTACACCTTC.

The V and J genes are TRBV3-1 and TRBJ1-6; unclear D gene. Germline values: CDR1 LGHDT, CDR2 YNNKEL (reference sequence). The CDR3 length is 16 residues. V lost 1 base, J lost 2 bases, and 9 bases lay in between. The CDR3: CASSQGGRTYNSPLHF. CDR3 nucleotides: TGTGCCAGCAGCCAAGGAGGGAGGACCTATAATTCACCCCTCCACTTT. Looking up the rest from reference TRBV3-1 and TRBJ1-6 gives the full variable domain: DTAVSQTPKYLVTQMGNDKSIKCEQNLGHDTMYWYKQDSKKFLKIMFSYNNKELIINETVPNRFSPKSPDKAHLNLHINSLELGDSAVYFCASSQGGRTYNSPLHFGNGTRLTVT.

The V call is TRBV12-3 or TRBV12-4, the J call TRBJ2-7; D might be TRBD1 (6 bases). Between the trimmed V and J ends, which lost 5 bases and 0 bases, there was a span of 14 bases. The CDR3 spans 15 residues. The CDR3 DNA reads as TGTGCCAGCAGTCTAGGGGGTGCGAGCTCCTACGAGCAGTACGTC. Translation gives CASSLGGASSYEQYV.

This clonotype occurred once. The chain uses TRBV7-2 and TRBJ1-6; weak D call: TRBD1 (5 bases). The CDR3 runs to 15 residues. Germline V gene sequence: CDR1 SGHTA, CDR2 FQGNSA. V was shortened by 5 bases and J by 9 bases, with 17 bases between the two germline ends. CDR3 nucleotide sequence: TGTGCCAGCAGCCGACCGGGGGGGTTGGGTTCACCCCTCCACTTT. It is translated as CASSRPGGLGSPLHF.

The chain links TRBV19 to TRBJ2-5, with TRBD1 identical over 7 bases. V lost 4 bases and J lost 2; bases outside the gene matches: 7. The CDR3 is 15 amino acids. CDR1 is LNHDA, CDR2 SQIVND, per germline (reference sequence). CDR3 DNA sequence: TGTGCCAGTAGTACTAGGGGACAGCAGCAAGAGACCCAGTACTTC. Translating gives CASSTRGQQQETQYF.

The V gene is TRBV7-2, the J gene TRBJ1-3; D unresolved. The germline V gene encodes CDR1 SGHTA and CDR2 FQGNSA. This CDR3 has 17 residues. V lost 0 bases, J lost 0 bases, and 12 bases lay in between. The DNA of the CDR3 is TGTGCCAGCAGCTTAGCCTCCGGGCCAAGCTCTGGAAACACCATATATTTT. This gives the protein CASSLASGPSSGNTIYF.

Only a few counts were recorded for this clonotype. V is TRBV7-9 and J is TRBJ2-7; 12 bases are a match to TRBD1. Germline lookup yields CDR1 SEHNR and CDR2 FQNEAQ (reference sequence). V lost 5 bases, J lost 4 bases, and 3 bases stayed unmatched. This CDR3 region has 14 residues. CDR3 in amino acids: CASSKGQGAYEQYF. The DNA of the CDR3 is TGTGCCAGCAGCAAGGGACAGGGGGCTTACGAGCAGTACTTC.

V gene TRBV27 combines with J gene TRBJ2-7; tentatively, D is TRBD1 or TRBD2 (6 bases each). The CDR3 consists of 18 residues. Germline loops: CDR1 MNHEY, CDR2 SMNVEV (reference sequence). Trimming shortened V by 4 bases and J by 6 bases, and 28 bases separated the two germline ends. The CDR3 sequence: CASSSTPPGANLRGEQYF. The CDR3 DNA reads as TGTGCCAGCAGTTCGACCCCCCCGGGGGCAAACCTCCGGGGCGAGCAGTACTTC.